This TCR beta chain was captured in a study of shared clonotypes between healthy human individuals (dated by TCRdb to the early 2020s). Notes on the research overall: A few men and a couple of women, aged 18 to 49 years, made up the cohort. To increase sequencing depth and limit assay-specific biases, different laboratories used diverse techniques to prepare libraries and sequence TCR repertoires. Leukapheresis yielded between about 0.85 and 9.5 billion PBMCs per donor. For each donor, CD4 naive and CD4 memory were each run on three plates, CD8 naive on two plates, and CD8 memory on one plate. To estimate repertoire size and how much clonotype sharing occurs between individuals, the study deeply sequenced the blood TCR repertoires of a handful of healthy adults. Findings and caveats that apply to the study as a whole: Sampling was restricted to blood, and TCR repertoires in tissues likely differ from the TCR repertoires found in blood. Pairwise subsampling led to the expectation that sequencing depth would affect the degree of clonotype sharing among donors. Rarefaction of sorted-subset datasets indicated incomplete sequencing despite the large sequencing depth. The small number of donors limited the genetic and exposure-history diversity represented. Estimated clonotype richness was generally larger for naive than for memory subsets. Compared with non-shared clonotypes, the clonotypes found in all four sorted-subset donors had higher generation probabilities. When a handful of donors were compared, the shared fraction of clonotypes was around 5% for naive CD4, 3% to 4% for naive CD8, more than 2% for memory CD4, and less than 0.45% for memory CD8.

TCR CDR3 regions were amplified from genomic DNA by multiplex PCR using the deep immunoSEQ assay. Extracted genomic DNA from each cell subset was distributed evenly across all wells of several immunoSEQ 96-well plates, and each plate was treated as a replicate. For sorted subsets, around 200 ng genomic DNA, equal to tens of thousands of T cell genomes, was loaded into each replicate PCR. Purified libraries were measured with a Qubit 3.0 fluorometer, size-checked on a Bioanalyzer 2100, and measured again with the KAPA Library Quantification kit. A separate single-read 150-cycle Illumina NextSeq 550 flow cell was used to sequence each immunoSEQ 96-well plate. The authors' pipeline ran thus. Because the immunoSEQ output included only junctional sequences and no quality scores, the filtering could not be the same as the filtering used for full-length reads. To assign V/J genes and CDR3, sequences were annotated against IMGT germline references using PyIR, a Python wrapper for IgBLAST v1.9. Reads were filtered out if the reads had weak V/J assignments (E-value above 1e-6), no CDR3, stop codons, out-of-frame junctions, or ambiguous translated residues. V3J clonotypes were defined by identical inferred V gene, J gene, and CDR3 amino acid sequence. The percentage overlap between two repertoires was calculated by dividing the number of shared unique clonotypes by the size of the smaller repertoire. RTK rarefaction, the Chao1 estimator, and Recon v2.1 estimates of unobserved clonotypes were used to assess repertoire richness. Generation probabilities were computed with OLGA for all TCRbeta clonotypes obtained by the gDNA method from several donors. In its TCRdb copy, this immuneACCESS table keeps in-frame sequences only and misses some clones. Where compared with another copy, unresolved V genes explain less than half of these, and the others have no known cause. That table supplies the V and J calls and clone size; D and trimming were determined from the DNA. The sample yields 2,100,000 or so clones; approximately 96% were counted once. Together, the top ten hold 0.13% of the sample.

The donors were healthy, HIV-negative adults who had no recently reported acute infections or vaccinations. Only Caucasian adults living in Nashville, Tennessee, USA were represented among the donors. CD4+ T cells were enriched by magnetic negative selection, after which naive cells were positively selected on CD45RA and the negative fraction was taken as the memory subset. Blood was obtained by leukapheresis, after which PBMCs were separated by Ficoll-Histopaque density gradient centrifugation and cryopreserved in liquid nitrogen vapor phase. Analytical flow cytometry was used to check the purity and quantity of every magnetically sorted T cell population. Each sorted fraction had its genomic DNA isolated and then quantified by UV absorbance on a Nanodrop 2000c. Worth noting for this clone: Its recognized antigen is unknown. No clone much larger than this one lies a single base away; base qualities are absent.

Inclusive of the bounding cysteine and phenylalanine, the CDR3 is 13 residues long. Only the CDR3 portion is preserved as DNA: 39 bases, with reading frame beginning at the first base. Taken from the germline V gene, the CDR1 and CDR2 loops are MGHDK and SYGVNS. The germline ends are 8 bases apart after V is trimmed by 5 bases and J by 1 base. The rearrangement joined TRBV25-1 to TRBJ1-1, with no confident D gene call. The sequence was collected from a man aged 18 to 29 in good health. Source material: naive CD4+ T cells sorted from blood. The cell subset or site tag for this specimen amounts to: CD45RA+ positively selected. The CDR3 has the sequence CASSLAPNTEAFF. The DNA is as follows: TGTGCCAGCAGTTTAGCCCCGAACACTGAAGCTTTCTTT.